These T cell receptor beta chains were read from a single sample in a study of shared clonotypes between healthy human individuals. The table came from immunoSEQ multiplex PCR; TCRdb's copy has only in-frame clones and leaves some out. The table records more than 500,000 clones, roughly 96% of them present only once. The sequencing sample was made of naive CD8+ T cells sorted from blood. These receptors came from a woman aged 25 to 39 in good health. The CDR3 runs from the conserved cysteine through the conserved F or W. D genes are given only for firm matches. Part of the rows lack a size; the others show once, few, many or a class for expanded clones.

>TRBJ2-7|.|15|TRBD2|TRBV6-1
TGTGCCAGCAGTGAACCCTGGGGAGGGCGGTACGAGCAGTACTTC
CASSEPWGGRYEQYF
>TRBJ1-1|.|16|.|TRBV28
TGTGCCAGCATTGAGGGACGGAGGGTTATGAACACTGAAGCTTTCTTT
CASIEGRRVMNTEAFF
>TRBJ2-5|.|14|.|TRBV21-1
TGTGCCAGCAGCAAAGGAGGCAGGGTAGAGACCCAGTACTTC
CASSKGGRVETQYF
>TRBJ2-1|.|14|.|TRBV27
TGTGCCAGCAGTTTATCACCCAGGGGGGATGAGCAGTTCTTC
CASSLSPRGDEQFF
>TRBJ2-1|once|16|.|TRBV4-1
TGCGCCAGCAGCCAAGCCGGTCCGGGAACCCACAATGAGCAGTTCTTC
CASSQAGPGTHNEQFF
>TRBJ1-1|.|15|.|TRBV28
TGTGCCAGCCAAACCCGATTACAACTGAACACTGAAGCTTTCTTT
CASQTRLQLNTEAFF
>TRBJ2-1|.|16|.|TRBV27
TGTGCCAGCAGCCCAAGGGTCGGAATTTCCTACAATGAGCAGTTCTTC
CASSPRVGISYNEQFF
>TRBJ2-1|.|16|TRBD1|TRBV9
TGTGCCAGCAGCGTAATGGGACAGGCATTATACAATGAGCAGTTCTTC
CASSVMGQALYNEQFF
>TRBJ2-5|.|9|TRBD2|TRBV10-3
TGTGCCGCAAGCGGGGCCCAGTACTTC
CAASGAQYF
>TRBJ1-1|once|18|.|TRBV27
TGTGCCAGCAGTTTACTCCGGGACCTCGCACGCGGGAACACTGAAGCTTTCTTT
CASSLLRDLARGNTEAFF
>TRBJ2-5|.|15|.|TRBV4-2
TGTGCCAGCAGCCAAGAGAGGCTTGGGGTCAGGACCCAGTACTTC
CASSQERLGVRTQYF
>TRBJ1-6|.|15|TRBD1|TRBV28
TGTGCCAGCAGTTTATCCGGGACAGGCAATTCACCCCTCCACTTT
CASSLSGTGNSPLHF
>TRBJ2-7|.|15|.|TRBV27
TGTGCCAGCAGTTTAAGCTCCGGTAACTCCTACGAGCAGTACTTC
CASSLSSGNSYEQYF
>TRBJ2-7|.|16|.|TRBV4-1
TGCGCCAGCAGCCAAGAGCGGCGTCCCGAGGGGGACGAGCAGTACTTC
CASSQERRPEGDEQYF
>TRBJ1-1|.|13|.|TRBV5-6
TGTGCCAGCAGCTTTCCCTTGAACACTGAAGCTTTCTTT
CASSFPLNTEAFF
>TRBJ2-2|.|16|TRBD2|TRBV7-9
TGTGCCAGCAGCCCACTAGCGGGAGAGTTTGCCGGGGAGCTGTTTTTT
CASSPLAGEFAGELFF
>TRBJ2-7|.|13|.|TRBV7-9
TGTGCCAGCAGCAGGCCCGAGGGATCCGAGCAGTACTTC
CASSRPEGSEQYF
>TRBJ1-5|.|15|TRBD1|TRBV7-9
TGTGCCAGCAGCTTAGCAGGGGGCACGGATCAGCCCCAGCATTTT
CASSLAGGTDQPQHF
>TRBJ1-1|.|13|TRBD1|TRBV12-5
TGTGCTAGTGGTGATTACAGGGGGACTGAAGCTTTCTTT
CASGDYRGTEAFF
>TRBJ2-1|.|16|.|TRBV11-2
TGTGCCAGCAGCTTATTTCGCGGGCGAGGAAGGGGTGAGCAGTTCTTC
CASSLFRGRGRGEQFF
>TRBJ2-7|.|15|TRBD2|TRBV11-3
TGTGCCAGCAGCCCCGGGAGGGCGAGCTCCTACGAGCAGTACTTC
CASSPGRASSYEQYF
>TRBJ1-6|.|15|TRBD1|TRBV27
TGTGCCAGCAGGCCCAAACAGGGGTTAGACTCACCCCTCCACTTT
CASRPKQGLDSPLHF
>TRBJ2-7|.|15|TRBD1|TRBV5-8
TGTGCCAGCAGCATCGGGACAGGGGGCGGATACGAGCAGTACTTC
CASSIGTGGGYEQYF
>TRBJ2-7|.|14|.|TRBV7-9
TGTGCCAGCAGCTCCCCCCGGGCGGCCTACGAGCAGTACTTC
CASSSPRAAYEQYF
>TRBJ1-5|.|14|.|TRBV5-4
TGTGCCAGCAGCTTCCGCGGTAGCAATCAGCCCCAGCATTTT
CASSFRGSNQPQHF
>TRBJ1-1|.|19|.|TRBV28
TGTGCCAGCAGTTTAACCGTCACGTGGGGTGAGGGGCCGAACACTGAAGCTTTCTTT
CASSLTVTWGEGPNTEAFF
>TRBJ2-2|once|13|TRBD2|TRBV29-1
TGCAGCGGGACTAGCCCGAACACCGGGGAGCTGTTTTTT
CSGTSPNTGELFF
>TRBJ2-5|.|14|TRBD2|TRBV2
TGTGCCGCCACATGGACTAGCCGGGTGGAGACCCAGTACTTC
CAATWTSRVETQYF
>TRBJ1-4|.|17|TRBD1|TRBV14
TGTGCCAGCAGCCCATGGACAGGGGGCACAACTAATGAAAAACTGTTTTTT
CASSPWTGGTTNEKLFF
>TRBJ2-3|.|15|.|TRBV28
TGTGCCAGCAGTTCCAACAGGGATGACACAGATACGCAGTATTTT
CASSSNRDDTDTQYF
>TRBJ2-1|.|15|.|TRBV27
TGTGCCAGCAGACCCCAAGTCCGTGACTACAATGAGCAGTTCTTC
CASRPQVRDYNEQFF
>TRBJ2-1|.|17|.|TRBV5-6
TGTGCCAGCAGCTTTCTTAGCGGACGCGGCCGTGGGAATGAGCAGTTCTTC
CASSFLSGRGRGNEQFF
>TRBJ2-1|once|11|.|TRBV7-8
TGTGCCAGCAGCTTAGGGGATAAGGAGTTCTTC
CASSLGDKEFF
>TRBJ1-1|.|14|.|TRBV11-1
TGTGCCAGCAGCGGGCGGGGACTCGACACTGAAGCTTTCTTT
CASSGRGLDTEAFF
>TRBJ2-7|.|12|.|TRBV7-8
TGTGCCAGCAGCTTATTGGGGAACGAGCAGTACTTC
CASSLLGNEQYF
>TRBJ2-7|.|15|.|TRBV9
TGTGCCAGCAGCATAAAACAGGGTTACCACTACGAGCAGTACTTC
CASSIKQGYHYEQYF
>TRBJ2-1|.|15|.|TRBV19
TGTGCCAGTAGTATGTCTGACCGGGGTAGGGATGAGCAGTTCTTC
CASSMSDRGRDEQFF
>TRBJ1-2|.|16|TRBD1|TRBV19
TGTGCCACGCTGTGGGACAGGGGGCATCGGGACTATGGCTACACCTTC
CATLWDRGHRDYGYTF
>TRBJ2-2|.|15|TRBD2|TRBV27
TGTGCCAGCAGCCACCGGGGGGGGTTCACCGGGGAGCTGTTTTTT
CASSHRGGFTGELFF
>TRBJ2-2|.|14|.|TRBV6-6
TGTGCCAGCAGTTACAGGGGGAACGTCGGGGAGCTGTTTTTT
CASSYRGNVGELFF
>TRBJ2-1|.|11|.|TRBV9
TGTGCCAGCAGCCAATTAGGTGAGCAGTTCTTC
CASSQLGEQFF
>TRBJ2-1|.|14|TRBD1|TRBV29-1
TGCAGCGTAGCTGACAGGGATAGTTACAATGAGCAGTTCTTC
CSVADRDSYNEQFF
>TRBJ1-1|.|14|.|TRBV5-5
TGTGCCAGCAGCTTGGAGCGGGTGGGTACTGAAGCTTTCTTT
CASSLERVGTEAFF
>TRBJ2-1|.|16|.|TRBV11-2
TGTGCCAGCAGCTTAACCCGGGACCGTTTTTGGAATGAGCAGTTCTTC
CASSLTRDRFWNEQFF